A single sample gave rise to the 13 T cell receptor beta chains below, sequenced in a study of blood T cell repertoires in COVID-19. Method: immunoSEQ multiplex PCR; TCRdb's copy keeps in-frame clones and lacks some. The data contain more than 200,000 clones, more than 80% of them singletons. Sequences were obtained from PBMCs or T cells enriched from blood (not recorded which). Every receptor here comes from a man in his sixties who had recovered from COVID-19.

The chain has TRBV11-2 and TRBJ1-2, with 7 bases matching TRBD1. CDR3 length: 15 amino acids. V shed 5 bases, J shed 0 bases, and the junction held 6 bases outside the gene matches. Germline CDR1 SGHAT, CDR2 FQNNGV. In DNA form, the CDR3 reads TGTGCCAGCAGCCCTGGGACAGCGGCTAACTATGGCTACACCTTC. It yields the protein CASSPGTAANYGYTF. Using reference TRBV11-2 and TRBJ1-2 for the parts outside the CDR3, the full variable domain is EAGVAQSPRYKIIEKRQSVAFWCNPISGHATLYWYQQILGQGPKLLIQFQNNGVVDDSQLPKDRFSAERLKGVDSTLKIQPAKLEDSAVYLCASSPGTAANYGYTFGSGTRLTVV.

The DNA for the CDR3 is TGTGCCAGCAGCCCAAAGCTTGGAAACACCATATATTTT. Protein: CASSPKLGNTIYF. The chain employs TRBV3-1 (or the pseudogene TRBV3-2) and TRBJ1-3, with no clear D. This CDR3 has 13 residues. From germline, CDR1 is LGHDT and CDR2 YNNKEL (reference sequence). With 4 bases removed from V and 3 bases from J, the gap between germline ends came to 7 bases.

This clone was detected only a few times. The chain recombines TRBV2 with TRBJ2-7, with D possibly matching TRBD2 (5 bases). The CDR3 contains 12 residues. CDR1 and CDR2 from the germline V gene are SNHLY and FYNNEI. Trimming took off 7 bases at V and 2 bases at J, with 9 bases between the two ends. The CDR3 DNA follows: TGTGCCAGCACAGCCGGGGCCTACGAGCAGTACTTC. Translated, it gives CASTAGAYEQYF.

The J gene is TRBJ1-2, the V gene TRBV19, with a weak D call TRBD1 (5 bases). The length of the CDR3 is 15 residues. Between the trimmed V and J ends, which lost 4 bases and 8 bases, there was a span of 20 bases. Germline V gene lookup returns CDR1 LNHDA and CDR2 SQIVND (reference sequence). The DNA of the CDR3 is TGTGCCAGTAGTAGGTTGGGGGGTTTAGCGAGCGGCTACACCTTC. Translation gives CASSRLGGLASGYTF.

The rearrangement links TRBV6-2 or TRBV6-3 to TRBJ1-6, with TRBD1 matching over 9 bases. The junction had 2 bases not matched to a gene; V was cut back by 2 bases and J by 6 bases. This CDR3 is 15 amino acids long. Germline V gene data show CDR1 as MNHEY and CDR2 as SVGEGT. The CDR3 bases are TGTGCCAGCAGTTACGGGACAGGGAGTAATTCACCCCTCCACTTT. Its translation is CASSYGTGSNSPLHF.

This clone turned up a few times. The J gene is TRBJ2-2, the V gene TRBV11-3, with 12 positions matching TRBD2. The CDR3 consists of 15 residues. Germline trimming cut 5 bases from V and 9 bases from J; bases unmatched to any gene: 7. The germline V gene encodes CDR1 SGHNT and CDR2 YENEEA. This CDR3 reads CASSLAGGPSRELFF. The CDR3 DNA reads TGTGCCAGCAGCCTAGCGGGGGGGCCTTCAAGGGAGCTGTTTTTT.

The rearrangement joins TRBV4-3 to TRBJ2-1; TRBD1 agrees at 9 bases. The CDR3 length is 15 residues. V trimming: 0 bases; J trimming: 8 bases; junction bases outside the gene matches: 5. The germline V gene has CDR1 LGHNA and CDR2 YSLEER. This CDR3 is CASSQDVDRGDEQFF. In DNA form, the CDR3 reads TGCGCCAGCAGCCAAGATGTTGACAGGGGGGATGAGCAGTTCTTC.

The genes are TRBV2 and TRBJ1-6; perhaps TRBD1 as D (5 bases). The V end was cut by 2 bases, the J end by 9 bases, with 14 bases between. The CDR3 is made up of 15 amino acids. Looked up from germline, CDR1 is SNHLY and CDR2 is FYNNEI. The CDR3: CASSERGERGSPLHF. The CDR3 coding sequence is TGTGCCAGCAGTGAACGAGGAGAAAGGGGTTCACCCCTCCACTTT.

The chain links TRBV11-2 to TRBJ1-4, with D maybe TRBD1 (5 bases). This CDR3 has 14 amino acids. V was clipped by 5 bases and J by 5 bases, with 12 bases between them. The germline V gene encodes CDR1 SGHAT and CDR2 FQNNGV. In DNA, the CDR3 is TGTGCCAGCAGCCCGACAGAACCAAATGAAAAACTGTTTTTT. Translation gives CASSPTEPNEKLFF.

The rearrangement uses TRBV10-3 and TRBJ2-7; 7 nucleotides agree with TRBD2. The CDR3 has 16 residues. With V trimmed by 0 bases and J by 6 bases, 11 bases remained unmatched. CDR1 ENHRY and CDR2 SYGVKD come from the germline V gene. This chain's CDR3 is CAISESGTKVDSEQYF. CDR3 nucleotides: TGTGCCATCAGTGAGTCGGGGACTAAAGTTGACAGCGAGCAGTACTTC.

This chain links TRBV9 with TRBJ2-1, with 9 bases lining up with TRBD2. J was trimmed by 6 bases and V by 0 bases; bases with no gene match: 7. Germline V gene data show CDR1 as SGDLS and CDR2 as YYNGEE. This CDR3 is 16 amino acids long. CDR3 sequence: CASSVDGRGGFNEQFF. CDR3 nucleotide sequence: TGTGCCAGCAGCGTAGATGGGCGGGGGGGCTTCAATGAGCAGTTCTTC.

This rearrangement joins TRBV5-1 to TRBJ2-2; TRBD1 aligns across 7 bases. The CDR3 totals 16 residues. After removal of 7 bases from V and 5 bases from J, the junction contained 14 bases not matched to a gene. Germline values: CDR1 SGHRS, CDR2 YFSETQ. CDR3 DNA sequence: TGCGCCAGCTCCCCGGCGCTGACAGGGCTAACCGGGGAGCTGTTTTTT. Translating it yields CASSPALTGLTGELFF. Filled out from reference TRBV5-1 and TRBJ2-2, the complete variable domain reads KAGVTQTPRYLIKTRGQQVTLSCSPISGHRSVSWYQQTPGQGLQFLFEYFSETQRNKGNFPGRFSGRQFSNSRSEMNVSTLELGDSALYLCASSPALTGLTGELFFGEGSRLTVL.

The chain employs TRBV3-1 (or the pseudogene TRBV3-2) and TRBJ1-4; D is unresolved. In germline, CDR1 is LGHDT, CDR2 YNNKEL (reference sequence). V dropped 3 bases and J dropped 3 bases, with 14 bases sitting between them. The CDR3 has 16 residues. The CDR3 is CASSHNPRSANEKLFF. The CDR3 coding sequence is TGTGCCAGCAGCCACAATCCCAGGTCGGCTAATGAAAAACTGTTTTTT.